The T cell receptor beta chain described here comes from a study of blood T cell repertoires in COVID-19. Overall study context: Acute and convalescent COVID-19 specimens originated in the United States, Italy and Spain. Sources were T cells, B-cell-depleted T cells, or PBMCs; the material itself was cDNA or gDNA.

Authors' analysis steps: Amplification of reference gene primers was used by the study to estimate nucleated cell counts. Data came from immunoSEQ multiplex PCR; TCRdb stores just in-frame clones and leaves some out. V, J and clone size are taken as reported in that table, and D and trimming were inferred from the DNA itself. The sample records 290,000 or so clones, approximately 90% being singletons. Germline CDR1 is KGHSH and CDR2 is LQKENI. The length of the CDR3 is 18 residues. J lost 8 bases, V lost 3 bases, and 16 bases had no gene match. This TCR was sampled from a man aged 18 to 29 with active or convalescent COVID-19. The rearrangement links TRBV18 to TRBJ2-1, with TRBD2 identical over 10 bases. Input material: peripheral blood. The CDR3 reads CASSPVRLAGEKGDEQFF. The CDR3 region has the DNA TGTGCCAGCTCACCGGTCAGGCTAGCGGGGGAGAAAGGGGATGAGCAGTTCTTC.